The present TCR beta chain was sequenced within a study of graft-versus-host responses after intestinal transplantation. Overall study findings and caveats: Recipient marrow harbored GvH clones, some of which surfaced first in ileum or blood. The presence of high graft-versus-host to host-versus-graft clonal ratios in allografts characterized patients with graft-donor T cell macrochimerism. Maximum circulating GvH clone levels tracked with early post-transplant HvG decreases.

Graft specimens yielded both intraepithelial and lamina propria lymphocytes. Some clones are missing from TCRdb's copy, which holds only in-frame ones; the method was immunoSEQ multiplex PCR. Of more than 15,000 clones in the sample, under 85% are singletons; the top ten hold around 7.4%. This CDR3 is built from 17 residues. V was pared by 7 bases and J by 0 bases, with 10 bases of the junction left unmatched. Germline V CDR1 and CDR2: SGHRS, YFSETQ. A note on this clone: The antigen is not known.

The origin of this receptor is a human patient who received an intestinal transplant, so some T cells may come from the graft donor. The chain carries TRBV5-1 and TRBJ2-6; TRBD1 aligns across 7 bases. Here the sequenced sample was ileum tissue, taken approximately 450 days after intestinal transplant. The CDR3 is CASGDQGVPSGANVLTF. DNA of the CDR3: TGCGCCAGCGGGGACCAGGGGGTGCCCTCTGGGGCCAACGTCCTGACTTTC.